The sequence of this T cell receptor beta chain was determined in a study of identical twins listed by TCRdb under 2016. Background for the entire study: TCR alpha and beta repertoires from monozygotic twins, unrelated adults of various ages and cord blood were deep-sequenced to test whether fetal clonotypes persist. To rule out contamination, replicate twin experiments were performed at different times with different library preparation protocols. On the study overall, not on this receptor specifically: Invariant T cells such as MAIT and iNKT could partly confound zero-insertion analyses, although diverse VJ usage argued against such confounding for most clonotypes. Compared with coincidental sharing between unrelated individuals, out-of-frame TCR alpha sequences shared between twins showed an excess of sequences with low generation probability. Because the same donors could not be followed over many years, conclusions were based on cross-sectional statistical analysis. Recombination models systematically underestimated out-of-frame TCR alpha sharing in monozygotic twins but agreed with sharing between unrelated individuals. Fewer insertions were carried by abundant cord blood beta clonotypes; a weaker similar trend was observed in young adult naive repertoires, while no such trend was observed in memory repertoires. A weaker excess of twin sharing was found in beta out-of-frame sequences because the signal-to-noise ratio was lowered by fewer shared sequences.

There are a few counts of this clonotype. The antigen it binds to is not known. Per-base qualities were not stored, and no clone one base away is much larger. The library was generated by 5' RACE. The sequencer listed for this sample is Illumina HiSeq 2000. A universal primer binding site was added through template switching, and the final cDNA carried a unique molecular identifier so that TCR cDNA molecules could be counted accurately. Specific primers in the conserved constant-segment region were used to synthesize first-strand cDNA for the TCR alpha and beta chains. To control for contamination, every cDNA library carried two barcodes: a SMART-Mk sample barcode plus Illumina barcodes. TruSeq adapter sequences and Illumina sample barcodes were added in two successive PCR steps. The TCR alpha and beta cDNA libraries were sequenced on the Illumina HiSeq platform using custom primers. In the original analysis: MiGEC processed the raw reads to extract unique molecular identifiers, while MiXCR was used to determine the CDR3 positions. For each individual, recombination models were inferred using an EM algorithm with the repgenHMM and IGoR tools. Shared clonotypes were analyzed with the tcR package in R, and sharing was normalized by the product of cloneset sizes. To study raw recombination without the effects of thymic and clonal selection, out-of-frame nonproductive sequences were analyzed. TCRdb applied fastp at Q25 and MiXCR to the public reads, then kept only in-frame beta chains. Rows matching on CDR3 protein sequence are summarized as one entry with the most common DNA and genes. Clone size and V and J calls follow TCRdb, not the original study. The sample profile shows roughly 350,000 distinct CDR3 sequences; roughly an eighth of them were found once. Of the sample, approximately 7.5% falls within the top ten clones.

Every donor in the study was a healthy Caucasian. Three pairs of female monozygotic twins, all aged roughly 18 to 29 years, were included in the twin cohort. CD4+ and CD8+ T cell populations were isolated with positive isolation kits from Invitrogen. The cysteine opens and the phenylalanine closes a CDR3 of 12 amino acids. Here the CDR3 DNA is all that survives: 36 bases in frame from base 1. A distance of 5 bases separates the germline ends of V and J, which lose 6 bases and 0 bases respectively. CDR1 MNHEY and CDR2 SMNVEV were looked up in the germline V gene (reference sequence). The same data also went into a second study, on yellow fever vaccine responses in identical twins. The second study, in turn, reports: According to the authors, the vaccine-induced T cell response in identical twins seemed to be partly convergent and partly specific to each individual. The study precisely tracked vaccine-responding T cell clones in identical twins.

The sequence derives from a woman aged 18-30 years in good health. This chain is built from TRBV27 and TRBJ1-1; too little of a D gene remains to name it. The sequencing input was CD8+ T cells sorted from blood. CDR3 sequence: CASSGVNTEAFF. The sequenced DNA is TGTGCCAGCAGCGGGGTGAACACTGAAGCTTTCTTT.